The 22 T cell receptor beta chains listed next were all sequenced from one sample in a study of blood T cell repertoires in COVID-19. Some clones are missing from TCRdb's copy, which holds only in-frame ones; the method was immunoSEQ multiplex PCR. The table includes about 120,000 clones, about nine tenths detected once. The sequenced material came from peripheral blood. The receptors were gathered from a human donor with active COVID-19. The donor label of this sample is uncertain.

This sequence joins TRBV5-1 and TRBJ2-6; D might be TRBD1 (6 bases). Germline V gives CDR1 SGHRS, CDR2 YFSETQ. CDR3 length equals 16 residues. Trimming took off 4 bases at V and 2 bases at J, with 13 bases between the two ends. The CDR3 DNA sequence: TGCGCCAGCAGCCCACCACAGGGAACTGGGGCCAACGTCCTGACTTTC. Translation gives CASSPPQGTGANVLTF.

This chain uses TRBV20-1 with TRBJ1-1; weak D call: TRBD1 (5 bases). The CDR3 is 10 residues long. Trimming pared 4 bases from V and 11 bases from J, leaving 11 bases between. Germline CDR1 is DFQATT and CDR2 is SNEGSKA (reference sequence). CDR3 in DNA: TGCAGTGCTAAGGACCGGGGGGCTTTCTTT. It encodes CSAKDRGAFF.

V and J are TRBV20-1 and TRBJ2-5; 9 bases map to TRBD2. Germline CDR1 DFQATT, CDR2 SNEGSKA (reference sequence). V dropped 3 bases and J dropped 5; count of bases not matched to a gene: 7. CDR3 length: 14 amino acids. The CDR3 DNA reads as TGCAGTGCTAGTCGGCGGGGGGGCACCGAGACCCAGTACTTC. It encodes CSASRRGGTETQYF.

The V and J genes are TRBV30 and TRBJ2-1; tentatively, D is TRBD2 (7 bases). V was clipped by 3 bases and J by 6 bases, with 9 bases between them. The CDR3 length is 12 residues. Germline CDR1 reads GTSNPN; CDR2 reads SVGIG (reference sequence). CDR3 residues: CAWSGGRNEQFF. In DNA, the CDR3 is TGTGCCTGGAGCGGGGGGCGCAATGAGCAGTTCTTC.

This clone was counted a single time. V and J are TRBV7-9 and TRBJ2-7; TRBD1 is a possible D gene (6 bases). This CDR3 has 17 amino acids. Trimming left V 5 bases short and J 3 bases short, with 23 bases between. Germline-derived CDR1 and CDR2 are SEHNR and FQNEAQ (reference sequence). The chain's CDR3 is CASSKRNRDIFSYEQYF. CDR3 nucleotide sequence: TGTGCCAGCAGCAAAAGAAACCGGGACATTTTTAGCTACGAGCAGTACTTC. The whole variable domain, remainder taken from reference TRBV7-9 and TRBJ2-7, is DTGVSQNPRHKITKRGQNVTFRCDPISEHNRLYWYRQTLGQGPEFLTYFQNEAQLEKSRLLSDRFSAERPKGSFSTLEIQRTEQGDSAMYLCASSKRNRDIFSYEQYFGPGTRLTVT.

This clone appeared once. The genes are TRBV4-3 and TRBJ1-1; a possible D gene is TRBD1 (5 bases). The CDR3 covers 15 residues. Trimming left V 0 bases short and J 3 bases short, with 11 bases between. Per the germline V gene, CDR1 is LGHNA and CDR2 is YSLEER. The DNA for the CDR3 is TGCGCCAGCAGCCAAGATATCAGGGTTGACACTGAAGCTTTCTTT. It encodes CASSQDIRVDTEAFF.

This clone was detected only a few times. The V gene is TRBV5-6, the J gene TRBJ1-3, with TRBD1 matching 9 bases. CDR1 and CDR2 (germline): SGHDT, YYEEEE. Trimming removed 5 bases from V and 5 bases from J; junction bases left unmatched: 8. This CDR3 spans 15 amino acids. CDR3 nucleotide sequence: TGTGCCAGCAGTTCTAAGGACAGGGGTAGAAACACCATATATTTT. As protein: CASSSKDRGRNTIYF.

The chain employs TRBV21-1 and TRBJ1-1; TRBD1 is the table's D call and was not checked against the DNA. TRBV21-1 is designated a pseudogene. The CDR3 sequence is 17 residues long. The CDR3 DNA reads as TGTGCCAGCAGCAGGAACGAAGGACAGGGATGGTACACTGAAGCTTTCTTT. Protein: CASSRNEGQGWYTEAFF.

CDR3: CASRGGPGRDTEAFF. The CDR3 DNA follows: TGCGCCAGCCGCGGGGGGCCCGGACGGGACACTGAAGCTTTCTTT. The chain carries TRBV5-1 and TRBJ1-1, with D possibly matching TRBD1 (6 bases). This CDR3 contains 15 residues. V was shortened by 7 bases and J by 3 bases, with 19 bases between the two germline ends. Germline V lookup: CDR1 SGHRS, CDR2 YFSETQ.

V gene TRBV4-1 combines with J gene TRBJ2-5, with TRBD2 matching 7 bases. The CDR3 loop spans 13 amino acids. V trimming: 6 bases; J trimming: 4 bases; junction bases outside the gene matches: 5. Germline V gives CDR1 MGHRA, CDR2 YSYEKL. CDR3 DNA: TGCGCCAGCAGTTCGACTAGCCTAGAGACCCAGTACTTC. Translating gives CASSSTSLETQYF.

This chain links TRBV6-5 with TRBJ2-1; 8 bases fit TRBD1. The germline V gene encodes CDR1 MNHEY and CDR2 SVGAGI. This CDR3 is 15 amino acids long. The V segment lost 2 bases and the J segment 9 bases; nucleotides outside the gene matches: 9. This CDR3 reads CASSYADRGWGEQFF. For the CDR3, the DNA is TGTGCCAGCAGTTACGCAGACAGGGGATGGGGTGAGCAGTTCTTC.

The chain links TRBV27 to TRBJ2-1, with 13 positions matching TRBD2. Trimming cost V 5 bases and J 0 bases; bases outside gene matches: 10. Germline loops: CDR1 MNHEY, CDR2 SMNVEV (reference sequence). This CDR3 has 19 amino acids. CDR3 protein: CASSIRTSGGLSSYNEQFF. The DNA for the CDR3 is TGTGCCAGCAGTATTCGGACTAGCGGGGGCCTCAGCTCCTACAATGAGCAGTTCTTC.

The chain recombines TRBV19 with TRBJ2-1; TRBD2 matches at 10 bases. V lost 3 bases and J lost 5; bases outside the gene matches: 4. This CDR3 spans 15 amino acids. From germline, CDR1 is LNHDA and CDR2 SQIVND (reference sequence). CDR3 nucleotide sequence: TGTGCCAGTAGTATCTCTAGCGGGGGAGACAATGAGCAGTTCTTC. This sequence encodes CASSISSGGDNEQFF.

The chain has TRBV27 and TRBJ2-1; 12 positions agree with TRBD2. Trimming removed 5 bases from V and 6 bases from J; junction bases left unmatched: 8. Germline values: CDR1 MNHEY, CDR2 SMNVEV (reference sequence). The CDR3 loop spans 16 amino acids. CDR3 amino acids: CASSALAGGPVNEQFF. In DNA form, the CDR3 reads TGTGCCAGCAGTGCTCTAGCGGGGGGGCCAGTCAATGAGCAGTTCTTC.

In the case of this clone: Other DNA sequences in this specimen translate into the identical CDR3. The CDR3 region is CASSLGHKETQYF. The CDR3 nucleotides read TGTGCCAGCAGCCTCGGACACAAAGAGACCCAGTACTTC. The rearrangement uses TRBV7-2 and TRBJ2-5; weak D call: TRBD1 (5 bases). This CDR3 is built from 13 residues. The V gene's germline CDR1 is SGHTA and CDR2 FQGNSA. V shed 5 bases and J shed 3 bases, with 10 bases lying between them.

The gene calls are TRBV4-2 and TRBJ2-1; no firm D call. Trimming took 0 bases from V and 10 from J, leaving 10 bases between them. The CDR3 spans 13 residues. The V gene's germline CDR1 is LGHNA and CDR2 YNFKEQ. Written as DNA, the CDR3 is TGTGCCAGCAGCCAAGATTCGAGCCAAGAGCAGTTCTTC. Its protein is CASSQDSSQEQFF.

The J gene is TRBJ2-1, the V gene TRBV19; D remains ambiguous. This CDR3 contains 13 residues. The germline gives CDR1 LNHDA, CDR2 SQIVND (reference sequence). V lost 3 bases and J lost 4, with 7 bases in between. In DNA, the CDR3 is TGTGCCAGTAGTATTCTTCAGTACAATGAGCAGTTCTTC. It specifies CASSILQYNEQFF.

The chain uses TRBV29-1 and TRBJ1-1; no clear D gene. V was cut by 7 bases and J by 3 bases, with 9 bases left in between. The CDR3 covers 11 residues. Germline lookup yields CDR1 SQVTM and CDR2 ANQGSEA. This CDR3 reads CSADGDTEAFF. DNA of the CDR3: TGCAGCGCCGACGGAGACACTGAAGCTTTCTTT.

The rearrangement uses TRBV7-2 and TRBJ1-6, with 10 bases lining up with TRBD1. J gave up 12 bases and V 0 bases, and 8 bases lay outside the gene matches. Germline V gene data show CDR1 as SGHTA and CDR2 as FQGNSA. The length of the CDR3 is 16 residues. CDR3 sequence (DNA): TGTGCCAGCAGCTTAGCCTCCGGGACAGGGGATGGACCCCTCCACTTT. It yields the protein CASSLASGTGDGPLHF.

This clone was counted once. In DNA form, the CDR3 reads TGTGCCACCAGTGACCCTCAGTCCTTTGGCACAGATACGCAGTATTTT. This translates into CATSDPQSFGTDTQYF. The chain employs TRBV24-1 and TRBJ2-3; D remains ambiguous. V was pared by 4 bases and J by 1 base, with 14 bases between. From germline, CDR1 is KGHDR and CDR2 SFDVKD. The CDR3 has 16 residues.

The CDR3 DNA is TGCGCCAGCAGCCAAGGGTGGGGAGACTATGGCTACACCTTC. Translated: CASSQGWGDYGYTF. The chain combines TRBV4-3 with TRBJ1-2; D gene unclear. V shed 1 base and J shed 3 bases, with 9 bases lying between them. CDR1 and CDR2 from the germline V gene are LGHNA and YSLEER. This CDR3 has 14 residues.

The chain uses TRBV7-2 and TRBJ2-2; tentatively, D is TRBD2 (6 bases). CDR1 SGHTA and CDR2 FQGNSA come from the germline V gene. V shed 3 bases and J shed 5 bases, with 13 bases lying between them. The CDR3 loop spans 15 amino acids. CDR3: CASSFKGRETGELFF. The CDR3, as DNA: TGTGCCAGCAGCTTTAAAGGCCGGGAGACCGGGGAGCTGTTTTTT.